Listed here are 31 T cell receptor beta chains from one sample, sequenced in a study of T cells after yellow fever vaccination. TCRdb recomputed calls from the 5' RACE reads with MiXCR, one row per CDR3 protein. The repertoire holds approximately 85,000 distinct CDR3 sequences, with about an eighth as singletons. The sequencing used CD8+ T cells not binding an NS4B(214-222) dextramer, sorted from PBMCs, collected less than 25 days after the first yellow fever vaccination. The receptors come from a man in his late teens or twenties who received the YFV17D yellow fever vaccine.

The V and J genes are TRBV12-3 or TRBV12-4 and TRBJ2-7, with TRBD2 identical over 7 bases. This CDR3 has 14 residues. V lost 3 bases, J lost 1 base, and 3 bases stayed unmatched. CDR3 DNA sequence: TGTGCCAGCAGTTTTACTAGCGCATCCTACGAGCAGTACTTC. As protein: CASSFTSASYEQYF.

This clonotype was observed a handful of times. CDR3 nucleotide sequence: TGTGCCAGTAATAATGGTCGGGACAGGGAGGTAGATACGCAGTATTTT. Residues: CASNNGRDREVDTQYF. The J gene is TRBJ2-3, the V gene TRBV19; 9 bases match TRBD1. Germline CDR1 reads LNHDA; CDR2 reads SQIVND (reference sequence). V shed 7 bases, J shed 5 bases, and the junction held 13 bases outside the gene matches. The CDR3 runs 16 residues.

This rearrangement joins TRBV6-1 to TRBJ1-2; 8 nucleotides line up with TRBD1. Germline V gives CDR1 MNHNS, CDR2 SASEGT. The V and J ends lost 1 base and 3 bases, in that order; junction bases with no gene match: 4. The CDR3 length is 15 residues. CDR3 loop: CASSEGPGGYYGYTF. The CDR3 DNA sequence: TGTGCCAGCAGTGAAGGTCCAGGGGGCTACTATGGCTACACCTTC.

This clonotype was seen repeatedly, ten times or more. The J gene is TRBJ1-1, the V gene TRBV7-9; D may be TRBD1 (5 bases). This CDR3 has 15 amino acids. The V end lost 1 base, the J end lost 0 bases, and 9 bases lay between the germline ends. Per germline, CDR1 SEHNR and CDR2 FQNEAQ (reference sequence). CDR3 protein: CASSLVAGLNTEAFF. The CDR3 coding sequence is TGTGCCAGCAGCTTAGTTGCGGGGCTGAACACTGAAGCTTTCTTT.

The rearrangement uses TRBV10-3 and TRBJ2-7, with unresolved D. The CDR3 is made up of 19 amino acids. Germline V gives CDR1 ENHRY, CDR2 SYGVKD. V was clipped by 3 bases and J by 0 bases, with 24 bases between them. CDR3 nucleotide sequence: TGTGCCATCAGTGATTGGCCGGTTGCTTCGTGGGATATCTCCTACGAGCAGTACTTC. Translated, it gives CAISDWPVASWDISYEQYF.

Only a few counts were recorded for this clonotype. The chain uses TRBV6-2 or TRBV6-3 and TRBJ2-7, with 7 bases identical to TRBD1. Germline loops: CDR1 MNHEY, CDR2 SVGEGT. This CDR3 is 14 amino acids long. V shed 5 bases, J shed 5 bases, and the junction held 9 bases outside the gene matches. As DNA, the CDR3 is TGTGCCAGCAGTCCTTCAACAGGGGCCCACGAGCAGTACTTC. Residues: CASSPSTGAHEQYF.

Notes on this clonotype: One base away lies a much larger clone, so this may be a sequencing read error. The chain uses TRBV12-3 or TRBV12-4 and TRBJ2-1; D gene ambiguous. The CDR3 length is 13 residues. V shed 8 bases and J shed 1 base, with 9 bases lying between them. CDR3 nucleotides: TGTGCCAGCCGTTCCGGTTCCTACAATGAGCAGTTCTTC. Amino acid sequence: CASRSGSYNEQFF.

A few counts support this clonotype. The chain recombines TRBV27 with TRBJ2-3; D gene uncertain. Germline lookup yields CDR1 MNHEY and CDR2 SMNVEV (reference sequence). The V and J ends lost 6 bases and 4 bases respectively, with 11 bases between them. The CDR3 is 13 amino acids. CDR3 amino acids: CASSPAAADTQYF. The CDR3 coding sequence is TGTGCCAGCAGCCCCGCGGCGGCAGATACGCAGTATTTT.

A few counts support this clonotype. The rearrangement uses TRBV20-1 and TRBJ2-3; 8 bases line up with TRBD2. The V and J ends lost 0 bases and 2 bases, in that order; junction bases with no gene match: 7. The CDR3 has 16 amino acids. CDR1 DFQATT and CDR2 SNEGSKA come from the germline V gene (reference sequence). For the CDR3, the DNA is TGCAGTGCTAGAGATCTGGCGGGGGGTTACACAGATACGCAGTATTTT. Amino acids: CSARDLAGGYTDTQYF.

The genes are TRBV5-1 and TRBJ2-1; weak D call: TRBD1 (5 bases). Germline CDR1 SGHRS, CDR2 YFSETQ. This CDR3 has 13 residues. V gave up 0 bases and J gave up 9 bases, with 10 bases separating them. CDR3 bases: TGCGCCAGCAGCTTGGCGGCAGGGTTTGAGCAGTTCTTC. It specifies CASSLAAGFEQFF. Full variable domain (rest looked up from reference TRBV5-1 and TRBJ2-1): KAGVTQTPRYLIKTRGQQVTLSCSPISGHRSVSWYQQTPGQGLQFLFEYFSETQRNKGNFPGRFSGRQFSNSRSEMNVSTLELGDSALYLCASSLAAGFEQFFGPGTRLTVL.

This clonotype showed up just a few times. The chain combines TRBV7-9 with TRBJ2-2; a possible D gene is TRBD2 (5 bases). Per the germline V gene, CDR1 is SEHNR and CDR2 is FQNEAQ (reference sequence). V lost 5 bases to trimming and J lost 6 bases, with 10 bases between them. The CDR3 loop spans 13 amino acids. The CDR3 sequence is CASSRGLAGELFF. As DNA, the CDR3 is TGTGCCAGCAGCCGAGGACTGGCCGGGGAGCTGTTTTTT. Full variable domain (missing parts from reference TRBV7-9 and TRBJ2-2): DTGVSQNPRHKITKRGQNVTFRCDPISEHNRLYWYRQTLGQGPEFLTYFQNEAQLEKSRLLSDRFSAERPKGSFSTLEIQRTEQGDSAMYLCASSRGLAGELFFGEGSRLTVL.

The chain is built from TRBV7-6 and TRBJ1-6; D possibly corresponds to TRBD1 (6 bases). CDR3 length: 13 residues. Germline CDR1 and CDR2: SGHVS and FNYEAQ. Trimming took 4 bases from V and 7 from J, leaving 8 bases between them. CDR3 sequence reads: CASSWTENSPLHF. CDR3 sequence (DNA): TGTGCCAGCAGCTGGACAGAAAATTCACCCCTCCACTTT.

The chain links TRBV5-4 to TRBJ2-5; 7 positions match TRBD1. The V gene's germline CDR1 is SGHNT and CDR2 YYREEE (reference sequence). Losses at the gene ends were 2 bases for V and 3 bases for J; bases not matched to a gene: 4. The CDR3 covers 14 residues. CDR3 sequence reads: CASSFGTVEETQYF. The CDR3 bases are TGTGCCAGCAGCTTCGGGACAGTAGAAGAGACCCAGTACTTC.

There are a few counts of this clonotype. The rearrangement joins TRBV29-1 to TRBJ2-1; D is perhaps TRBD1 or TRBD2 (5 bases each). Per germline, CDR1 SQVTM and CDR2 ANQGSEA. The CDR3 runs 14 residues. V was trimmed by 3 bases and J by 7 bases, leaving 16 bases between them. The chain's CDR3 is CSVEWIARENEQFF. For the CDR3, the DNA is TGCAGCGTTGAGTGGATCGCCAGGGAGAATGAGCAGTTCTTC.

The V call is TRBV4-1, the J call TRBJ2-5; D possibly corresponds to TRBD1 (6 bases). Germline V gene sequence: CDR1 MGHRA, CDR2 YSYEKL. Deletions cut 4 bases from V and 5 bases from J, with 20 bases between. CDR3 size: 16 residues. The CDR3 sequence is CASSPVMQGHGETQYF. As DNA, the CDR3 is TGCGCCAGCAGCCCCGTGATGCAGGGGCATGGGGAGACCCAGTACTTC.

The chain recombines TRBV25-1 with TRBJ2-1; tentative D call: TRBD2 (5 bases). The CDR3 contains 14 residues. Germline V CDR1 and CDR2: MGHDK, SYGVNS. The germline V and J ends were trimmed by 5 bases and 4 bases, with 12 bases remaining between them. DNA of the CDR3: TGTGCCAGCAGTTTCCGGGGTTTGTACAATGAGCAGTTCTTC. Residues: CASSFRGLYNEQFF.

This clonotype has just a few counts. This chain links TRBV7-9 with TRBJ1-5, with no clear D. Per the germline V gene, CDR1 is SEHNR and CDR2 is FQNEAQ (reference sequence). CDR3 length equals 12 residues. Trimming stripped 7 bases from V and 3 bases from J, with 7 bases between. The CDR3 nucleotides read TGTGCCAGCAAGATATACAATCAGCCCCAGCATTTT. Its translation: CASKIYNQPQHF.

The sample holds a few counts of this clonotype. The genes are TRBV7-8 and TRBJ2-6; no definite D call. Looked up from germline, CDR1 is SGHVS and CDR2 is FQNEAQ. V shed 5 bases and J shed 3 bases, with 11 bases lying between them. CDR3 length: 15 residues. DNA for the CDR3: TGTGCCAGCAGCCCCGGCTCCCGTGGGGCCAACGTCCTGACTTTC. It specifies CASSPGSRGANVLTF. Complete variable domain (other parts from reference TRBV7-8 and TRBJ2-6): GAGVSQSPRYKVAKRGQDVALRCDPISGHVSLFWYQQALGQGPEFLTYFQNEAQLDKSGLPSDRFFAERPEGSVSTLKIQRTQQEDSAVYLCASSPGSRGANVLTFGAGSRLTVL.

This clonotype was detected a few times. J is TRBJ2-1 and V is TRBV20-1; 13 nucleotides align to TRBD2. CDR1 and CDR2 from the germline V gene are DFQATT and SNEGSKA (reference sequence). This CDR3 contains 18 residues. Trimming removed 6 bases from V and 6 bases from J; junction bases left unmatched: 17. CDR3 sequence (DNA): TGCAGTGCCCGGGTTACAACTAGCGGGGGGGCCTCAGTCAATGAGCAGTTCTTC. It specifies CSARVTTSGGASVNEQFF.

The genes are TRBV7-9 and TRBJ2-3, with TRBD2 identical over 7 bases. Germline CDR1 reads SEHNR; CDR2 reads FQNEAQ (reference sequence). The junction had 8 bases not matched to a gene; V was cut back by 5 bases and J by 0 bases. The CDR3 runs to 16 residues. Here the CDR3 reads CASSPTSGVSTDTQYF. The CDR3 coding sequence is TGTGCCAGCAGCCCCACAAGCGGGGTGAGCACAGATACGCAGTATTTT.

The chain employs TRBV3-1 and TRBJ1-2, with 11 positions matching TRBD1. The V gene end was trimmed by 0 bases and the J gene end by 5 bases; junction bases not matched to a gene: 5. This CDR3 has 16 residues. Germline V gene data show CDR1 as LGHDT and CDR2 as YNNKEL (reference sequence). CDR3 nucleotide sequence: TGTGCCAGCAGCCAAGACTGGACAGGGGGCCGATATGGCTACACCTTC. This codes for CASSQDWTGGRYGYTF.

The chain has TRBV7-9 and TRBJ1-2; 9 bases line up with TRBD1. With 5 bases clipped from V and 3 bases from J, the junction kept 10 bases outside the gene matches. The CDR3 runs 16 residues. Looked up from germline, CDR1 is SEHNR and CDR2 is FQNEAQ (reference sequence). The CDR3 is CASSPNRGPVDYGYTF. CDR3 nucleotide sequence: TGTGCCAGCAGCCCGAACAGGGGGCCGGTCGACTATGGCTACACCTTC.

CDR3 bases: TGTGCTAGTGGTTTTCGGACCGGGACAGCGTGGGGAAACACCATATATTTT. Translating gives CASGFRTGTAWGNTIYF. The chain is built from TRBV12-5 and TRBJ1-3, with TRBD1 identical over 7 bases. The germline V gene encodes CDR1 LGHNT and CDR2 FRNRAP. V trimming: 3 bases; J trimming: 4 bases; junction bases outside the gene matches: 12. The CDR3 consists of 17 residues.

CDR3 sequence (DNA): TGTGCCAGCAGTGTCCAATCGGCGGGGAGGGAGCAGTACTTC. As protein: CASSVQSAGREQYF. J is TRBJ2-7 and V is TRBV6-1; D possibly corresponds to TRBD2 (6 bases). The germline CDR1 and CDR2 sequences are MNHNS and SASEGT. The CDR3 is made up of 14 amino acids. V shed 4 bases and J shed 7 bases, with 17 bases lying between them.

In this sample, this clonotype turned up many times. The chain joins TRBV12-3 or TRBV12-4 to TRBJ2-7; D remains unclear. The CDR3 contains 14 residues. The V end was cut by 3 bases, the J end by 3 bases, with 12 bases between. CDR3 residues: CASSFVGRYYEQYF. The CDR3 region has the DNA TGTGCCAGCAGTTTTGTAGGCAGATACTACGAGCAGTACTTC.

This chain joins TRBV5-1 and TRBJ1-2, with TRBD1 matching over 11 bases. V lost 6 bases, J lost 6 bases, and 10 bases stayed unmatched. The length of the CDR3 is 15 residues. The V gene's germline CDR1 is SGHRS and CDR2 YFSETQ. CDR3 nucleotide sequence: TGCGCCAGCACGGAGGGAACGGGACAGGGGGATGGCTACACCTTC. Its protein is CASTEGTGQGDGYTF.

V gene TRBV6-1 combines with J gene TRBJ2-5, with 9 positions matching TRBD2. The CDR3 is made up of 15 amino acids. Trimming at V came to 6 bases and at J to 1 base, leaving 6 bases not matched to a gene. Germline V CDR1 and CDR2: MNHNS, SASEGT. This CDR3 reads CASRKAGGLQETQYF. The CDR3 DNA reads as TGTGCCAGCAGGAAAGCGGGGGGCCTCCAAGAGACCCAGTACTTC.

This clonotype was seen a handful of times. The chain couples TRBV6-1 to TRBJ2-5; no clear D. Germline V gene data show CDR1 as MNHNS and CDR2 as SASEGT. CDR3 size: 15 residues. The V gene lost 1 base and the J gene lost 3 bases, with 12 bases spanning the gap. The chain's CDR3 is CASSEESLREETQYF. CDR3 coding DNA: TGTGCCAGCAGTGAAGAATCGCTCCGGGAAGAGACCCAGTACTTC.

This clonotype was observed a few times. The V gene is TRBV6-5, the J gene TRBJ2-7; D perhaps matches TRBD1 (6 bases). The CDR3 is 14 amino acids. In germline, CDR1 is MNHEY, CDR2 SVGAGI. Trimming left V 0 bases short and J 1 base short, with 7 bases between. The CDR3 DNA reads TGTGCCAGCAGTTACTCCGGACAGTCCTACGAGCAGTACGTC. Its translation: CASSYSGQSYEQYV.

At least ten counts were recorded for this clonotype. The chain combines TRBV3-1 with TRBJ1-1; no clear D. The CDR3 sequence is 15 residues long. Trimming pared 0 bases from V and 8 bases from J, leaving 16 bases between. CDR1 and CDR2 (germline): LGHDT, YNNKEL (reference sequence). The CDR3 nucleotides read TGTGCCAGCAGCCAAGATAGTATTGAGGCCGAGGAAGCTTTCTTT. Residues: CASSQDSIEAEEAFF.

This sequence joins TRBV27 and TRBJ2-5, with D hard to call. Trimming pared 5 bases from V and 4 bases from J, leaving 14 bases between. The CDR3 extends over 14 amino acids. Germline loops: CDR1 MNHEY, CDR2 SMNVEV (reference sequence). The CDR3 nucleotides are TGTGCCAGCAGTCCCCTGGCCTGGGGAGAGACCCAGTACTTC. It encodes CASSPLAWGETQYF.